This T cell receptor (beta chain) was recorded in a study of beta chain features in type 1 diabetes. Study-wide points: TCRB CDR3s were moderately but significantly shorter in Type 1 diabetes patients in all four CD4+ subsets.

cDNA synthesis used the whole RNA isolate, giving expressed TCRB sequences. Only in-frame clones appear in the TCRdb table, and some are missing; sequencing was by immunoSEQ multiplex PCR. The repertoire holds around 160,000 clones, with just over 8% as singletons. The V and J ends lost 4 bases and 0 bases respectively, with 8 bases between them. The CDR3 runs 13 residues. Germline values: CDR1 SQVTM, CDR2 ANQGSEA. As regards this clone: The antigen remains unidentified.

The rearrangement uses TRBV29-1 and TRBJ2-3, with D perhaps TRBD2 (5 bases). The sequenced material came from central memory CD4+ T cells from blood. This TCR derives from a young woman with type 1 diabetes. DNA for the CDR3: TGCAGCGTTGGGACTCTTAGCACAGATACGCAGTATTTT. Translation: CSVGTLSTDTQYF.